These 28 T cell receptor beta chains originate from one sample sequenced in a study of beta chain features in type 1 diabetes. These receptors' targets are unknown. The entirety of the isolated RNA underwent reverse transcription, so expressed TCRB transcripts were sequenced. Profiled with immunoSEQ multiplex PCR; TCRdb holds only in-frame clones, not every one. Here the sample spans over 150,000 clones, 7.8% being singletons. Points from the study as a whole: Within each of all four CD4+ subsets, Type 1 diabetes patients had TCRB CDR3s that were moderately but significantly shorter.

The sample comprised central memory CD4+ T cells from blood. Source of these receptors: a woman between 40 and 55 years old with type 1 diabetes.

The rearrangement joins TRBV15 to TRBJ2-5; 11 nucleotides align to TRBD1. Looked up from germline, CDR1 is LNHNV and CDR2 is YYDKDF (reference sequence). The CDR3 contains 16 residues. Trimming at V came to 3 bases and at J to 5 bases, leaving 8 bases not matched to a gene. The CDR3 sequence is CATSRGGQGALETQYF. In nucleotides, the CDR3 is TGTGCCACCAGCAGGGGAGGACAGGGGGCTTTGGAGACCCAGTACTTC.

This clone was counted a few times. J is TRBJ2-2 and V is TRBV7-3; 12 bases line up with TRBD2. Germline loops: CDR1 SGHTA, CDR2 FQGTGA. The ends lost 6 bases at V and 5 bases at J; junction bases unmatched: 4. There are 15 residues in the CDR3. CDR3 sequence: CASRLAGGNTGELFF. CDR3 DNA: TGTGCCAGCAGACTAGCGGGGGGAAATACCGGGGAGCTGTTTTTT.

The gene calls are TRBV28 and TRBJ1-2, with TRBD1 matching over 8 bases. J was trimmed by 5 bases and V by 1 base; bases with no gene match: 6. The germline gives CDR1 MDHEN, CDR2 SYDVKM. The CDR3 contains 15 residues. CDR3 nucleotide sequence: TGTGCCAGCAGTTTATCCGCGACAGGGGTATATGGCTACACCTTC. Residues: CASSLSATGVYGYTF.

The chain couples TRBV28 to TRBJ2-1; the D is unclear. This CDR3 region has 14 residues. The germline CDR1 and CDR2 sequences are MDHEN and SYDVKM. The V end lost 3 bases, the J end lost 0 bases, and 6 bases lay between the germline ends. CDR3 coding DNA: TGTGCCAGCAGTTTTTGGGCCTCCTACAATGAGCAGTTCTTC. Amino acid sequence: CASSFWASYNEQFF.

The chain carries TRBV18 and TRBJ1-1, with TRBD1 identical over 11 bases. The CDR3 extends over 16 amino acids. The trim removed 1 base at V and 1 base at J, leaving 2 bases unmatched. Germline CDR1 and CDR2: KGHSH and LQKENI. In nucleotides, the CDR3 is TGTGCCAGCTCACCACGCGGACAGGGGGCGAACACTGAAGCTTTCTTT. Translation: CASSPRGQGANTEAFF.

This clone appeared a few times. The V gene is TRBV9, the J gene TRBJ2-7; D is unclear. The germline CDR1 and CDR2 sequences are SGDLS and YYNGEE. The CDR3 length is 13 residues. V was cut by 0 bases and J by 5 bases, with 9 bases left in between. The CDR3 DNA reads as TGTGCCAGCAGCGTAGGGCAGGTCGACGAGCAGTACTTC. Encoded protein: CASSVGQVDEQYF.

This clone has just a few counts. This chain links TRBV19 with TRBJ2-1, with D perhaps TRBD1 (6 bases). V gave up 6 bases and J gave up 11 bases, with 20 bases separating them. CDR1 is LNHDA and CDR2 is SQIVND in the germline V gene (reference sequence). The CDR3 runs 14 residues. The CDR3 region is CASSRESAWDKQFF. CDR3 sequence (DNA): TGTGCCAGTAGCCGCGAAAGTGCCTGGGACAAGCAGTTCTTC.

J is TRBJ1-1 and V is TRBV18, with TRBD1 matching 10 bases. Germline V gene sequence: CDR1 KGHSH, CDR2 LQKENI. V was clipped by 4 bases and J by 3 bases; unmatched bases: 5. The CDR3 runs to 15 residues. CDR3 nucleotide sequence: TGTGCCAGCTCACTTCGGGGACAGGGGTACACTGAAGCTTTCTTT. The encoded protein is CASSLRGQGYTEAFF.

The chain couples TRBV7-3 to TRBJ2-7; 14 positions match TRBD2. The CDR3 is made up of 18 amino acids. Germline assignment: CDR1 SGHTA and CDR2 FQGTGA. The V gene end was trimmed by 4 bases and the J gene end by 3 bases; junction bases not matched to a gene: 11. The CDR3 nucleotides read TGTGCCAGCAGCTCTACGGGGGGACTAGCGGGGGCCCACTACGAGCAGTACTTC. It codes for CASSSTGGLAGAHYEQYF.

This clone was picked up a small number of times. The rearrangement links TRBV2 to TRBJ2-5; TRBD1 aligns across 9 bases. CDR1 is SNHLY, CDR2 FYNNEI, per germline. The CDR3 contains 13 residues. The junction had 6 bases not matched to a gene; V was cut back by 8 bases and J by 5 bases. CDR3 residues: CASLRDRAETQYF. The CDR3 DNA reads TGTGCCAGCCTCCGGGACAGGGCTGAGACCCAGTACTTC.

V is TRBV10-3 and J is TRBJ1-1; 7 nucleotides align to TRBD1. The CDR3 contains 14 residues. The germline gives CDR1 ENHRY, CDR2 SYGVKD. J gave up 4 bases and V 6 bases, and 8 bases lay outside the gene matches. The CDR3 coding sequence is TGTGCCATCAGAAGACAGGGCGTGGGCACTGAAGCTTTCTTT. Translation: CAIRRQGVGTEAFF.

This clone came up a few times. The chain employs TRBV2 and TRBJ1-3, with D perhaps matching TRBD1 (5 bases). Germline V CDR1 and CDR2: SNHLY, FYNNEI. With 8 bases removed from V and 6 bases from J, the gap between germline ends came to 14 bases. This CDR3 has 13 amino acids. The CDR3 spells CASDGTGANTIYF. CDR3 nucleotide sequence: TGTGCCAGCGACGGAACAGGTGCAAACACCATATATTTT.

This clone has just a few counts. The V and J genes are TRBV5-1 and TRBJ1-3; 9 bases map to TRBD1. With V trimmed by 2 bases and J by 4 bases, 7 bases remained unmatched. Looked up from germline, CDR1 is SGHRS and CDR2 is YFSETQ. The CDR3 has 16 residues. CDR3 loop: CASSFTGQGFGNTIYF. CDR3 nucleotides: TGCGCCAGCAGCTTCACGGGACAGGGTTTCGGAAACACCATATATTTT.

This chain connects TRBV4-3 to TRBJ1-1, with no clear D. Trimming shortened V by 2 bases and J by 2 bases, and 9 bases separated the two germline ends. Per germline, CDR1 LGHNA and CDR2 YSLEER. CDR3 size: 14 residues. The CDR3 is CASSQSQVNTEAFF. In DNA form, the CDR3 reads TGCGCCAGCAGCCAAAGCCAGGTAAACACTGAAGCTTTCTTT.

This clone was counted only a few times. J is TRBJ2-5 and V is TRBV28; D not resolved. CDR1 is MDHEN and CDR2 is SYDVKM in the germline V gene. CDR3 length: 12 residues. V was clipped by 7 bases and J by 2 bases, with 8 bases between them. The CDR3 here is CASTSYQETQYF. The CDR3, as DNA: TGTGCCAGCACGTCCTATCAAGAGACCCAGTACTTC.

This clone turned up a few times. The chain carries TRBV5-6 and TRBJ1-2, with D unclear. The CDR3 consists of 12 residues. Per the germline V gene, CDR1 is SGHDT and CDR2 is YYEEEE. V was trimmed by 1 base and J by 5 bases, leaving 6 bases between them. The CDR3 loop is CASSLTDYGYTF. In DNA form, the CDR3 reads TGTGCCAGCAGCTTGACAGATTATGGCTACACCTTC.

Only a few counts were recorded for this clone. The gene calls are TRBV5-1 and TRBJ1-1, with TRBD1 as a possible D gene (5 bases). The CDR3 length is 15 residues. CDR1 SGHRS and CDR2 YFSETQ come from the germline V gene. The ends were cut back, 3 bases at V and 1 base at J, with 13 bases in the middle. The CDR3 bases are TGCGCCAGCAGCTCCCTAATGGGGCAGAACACTGAAGCTTTCTTT. This codes for CASSSLMGQNTEAFF. Full variable domain (remainder filled in from reference TRBV5-1 and TRBJ1-1): KAGVTQTPRYLIKTRGQQVTLSCSPISGHRSVSWYQQTPGQGLQFLFEYFSETQRNKGNFPGRFSGRQFSNSRSEMNVSTLELGDSALYLCASSSLMGQNTEAFFGQGTRLTVV.

This chain joins TRBV27 and TRBJ1-2; D is ambiguous. V lost 5 bases and J lost 7, with 14 bases in between. Germline CDR1 is MNHEY and CDR2 is SMNVEV (reference sequence). The CDR3 contains 13 residues. For the CDR3, the DNA is TGTGCCAGCAGTGAAGACGTGGGCATTGGCTACACCTTC. It specifies CASSEDVGIGYTF.

V and J are TRBV2 and TRBJ2-1, with D possibly matching TRBD1 (6 bases). The CDR3 length is 15 residues. Per germline, CDR1 SNHLY and CDR2 FYNNEI. V gave up 5 bases and J gave up 4 bases, with 15 bases separating them. The CDR3 protein is CASSHPIRGYNEQFF. CDR3 DNA: TGTGCCAGCAGTCACCCAATCAGGGGATACAATGAGCAGTTCTTC.

This clone was picked up a small number of times. CDR3 region: CATMGGTIKETQYF. Written as DNA, the CDR3 is TGTGCCACTATGGGTGGGACTATCAAAGAGACCCAGTACTTC. The gene calls are TRBV6-5 and TRBJ2-5; 7 nucleotides align to TRBD2. V lost 10 bases to trimming and J lost 3 bases; unmatched junction nucleotides: 11. Germline CDR1 MNHEY, CDR2 SVGAGI. The CDR3 is 14 amino acids.

This clone occurred a few times. The rearrangement links TRBV5-1 to TRBJ1-1; TRBD1 agrees at 9 bases. The J segment lost 4 bases and the V segment lost 4 bases, leaving 11 bases of the junction unmatched. CDR1 is SGHRS, CDR2 YFSETQ, per germline. The CDR3 contains 16 residues. This chain's CDR3 is CASSPWTGVGTTEAFF. In DNA, the CDR3 is TGCGCCAGCAGCCCCTGGACAGGGGTGGGGACCACTGAAGCTTTCTTT.

With regard to this clone: Germline is not matched at one junction end, which may reflect a read error. As DNA, the CDR3 is TGTGCCAGCAGTTGGTCTAGCGGGAGGTTGTCCTTC. It yields the protein CASSWSSGRLSF. This chain uses TRBV28 with TRBJ2-7, with TRBD2 identical over 11 bases. The CDR3 loop spans 12 amino acids. Per the germline V gene, CDR1 is MDHEN and CDR2 is SYDVKM.

This clone was counted only a few times. The chain recombines TRBV25-1 with TRBJ2-1, with D possibly being TRBD2 (5 bases). The CDR3 is 14 residues long. Germline V gene sequence: CDR1 MGHDK, CDR2 SYGVNS. Trimming removed 6 bases at V and 7 bases at J, with 16 bases between. CDR3 sequence reads: CASSAVGSGNEQFF. The CDR3 DNA sequence: TGTGCCAGCAGCGCGGTCGGGTCGGGGAATGAGCAGTTCTTC.

The CDR3 spells CASSSDSGTEETQYF. For the CDR3, the DNA is TGTGCCAGCAGCTCCGATTCCGGGACAGAAGAGACCCAGTACTTC. The chain links TRBV7-2 to TRBJ2-5; 7 nucleotides line up with TRBD1. The CDR3 sequence is 15 residues long. In germline, CDR1 is SGHTA, CDR2 FQGNSA. Trimming took 4 bases from V and 3 from J; bases not matched to a gene: 8. The variable domain in full, with the rest retrieved from reference TRBV7-2 and TRBJ2-5, is GAGVSQSPSNKVTEKGKDVELRCDPISGHTALYWYRQSLGQGLEFLIYFQGNSAPDKSGLPSDRFSAERTGGSVSTLTIQRTQQEDSAVYLCASSSDSGTEETQYFGPGTRLLVL.

This clone showed up just a few times. The V and J genes are TRBV9 and TRBJ2-3; a possible D gene is TRBD2 (5 bases). CDR1 SGDLS and CDR2 YYNGEE come from the germline V gene. V shed 5 bases and J shed 0 bases, with 13 bases lying between them. The CDR3 consists of 15 residues. CDR3 loop: CASSSDSGSTDTQYF. The CDR3 DNA reads as TGTGCCAGCAGTAGCGACTCGGGGAGCACAGATACGCAGTATTTT.

This clone has a handful of counts. The CDR3 protein is CASRHVGGANYGYTF. As DNA, the CDR3 is TGTGCCTCCCGACATGTGGGGGGAGCTAACTATGGCTACACCTTC. This chain joins TRBV30 and TRBJ1-2; TRBD1 is a possible D gene (5 bases). The V gene's germline CDR1 is GTSNPN and CDR2 SVGIG (reference sequence). Trimming removed 7 bases at V and 0 bases at J, with 18 bases between. The CDR3 is 15 amino acids.

The chain couples TRBV5-1 to TRBJ2-5; 9 bases align to TRBD1. V dropped 7 bases and J dropped 5; count of bases not matched to a gene: 9. The length of the CDR3 is 14 residues. Germline CDR1 is SGHRS and CDR2 is YFSETQ. CDR3 nucleotide sequence: TGCGCCAGCGAATCCGGGACAGGGAAGGAGACCCAGTACTTC. This sequence encodes CASESGTGKETQYF.

This clone occurred many times. The genes are TRBV4-3 and TRBJ1-1, with D perhaps matching TRBD1 (6 bases). Germline CDR1 LGHNA, CDR2 YSLEER. CDR3 length: 15 residues. V was cut by 2 bases and J by 4 bases, with 14 bases left in between. This chain's CDR3 is CASSQPQGTFTEAFF. CDR3 in DNA: TGCGCCAGCAGCCAACCCCAGGGGACCTTCACTGAAGCTTTCTTT.